This TCR beta chain was observed in a study of molecular identifiers for immune sequencing clone quantification. CDR1 and CDR2 from the germline V gene are SGHAT and FQNNGV. The CDR3 spans 13 residues. Deletions cut 4 bases from V and 6 bases from J, with 11 bases between. Study-wide findings and caveats: More than 98% of effector molecules, versus under 1% of naive-cell molecules, belonged to clones above 20 RNA copies. Among about 1 million naive cells, as was reported, spiked Jurkat TCR RNA from one cell was detectable.

Naive CD8 libraries were made from roughly 20,000 to 1,000,000 sorted cells, and they used 10%, 30% or 50% RNA. When naive CD8 T cells were sorted, they were gated as CD8+CD4-CCR7+CD45RA+. TCRdb used MiXCR to reprocess the PCR reads, holding one entry per CDR3 protein. This table holds approximately 500,000 distinct CDR3 sequences, 20% to 25% found once. Details on this clonotype: The antigen is unknown.

Sequencing was done on a sample of naive CD8+ T cells from blood, with Jurkat cell RNA spiked in. Subset given: FACS-sorted CD8+CD4-CCR7+CD45RA+ naive T cells. This receptor was identified in a human donor in good health. Some libraries in this study had Jurkat cell RNA spiked in. This chain uses TRBV11-2 with TRBJ2-3; D gene unclear. In DNA form, the CDR3 reads TGTGCCAGCAGCTCCCCATTGGCGGATACGCAGTATTTT. Protein product: CASSSPLADTQYF.